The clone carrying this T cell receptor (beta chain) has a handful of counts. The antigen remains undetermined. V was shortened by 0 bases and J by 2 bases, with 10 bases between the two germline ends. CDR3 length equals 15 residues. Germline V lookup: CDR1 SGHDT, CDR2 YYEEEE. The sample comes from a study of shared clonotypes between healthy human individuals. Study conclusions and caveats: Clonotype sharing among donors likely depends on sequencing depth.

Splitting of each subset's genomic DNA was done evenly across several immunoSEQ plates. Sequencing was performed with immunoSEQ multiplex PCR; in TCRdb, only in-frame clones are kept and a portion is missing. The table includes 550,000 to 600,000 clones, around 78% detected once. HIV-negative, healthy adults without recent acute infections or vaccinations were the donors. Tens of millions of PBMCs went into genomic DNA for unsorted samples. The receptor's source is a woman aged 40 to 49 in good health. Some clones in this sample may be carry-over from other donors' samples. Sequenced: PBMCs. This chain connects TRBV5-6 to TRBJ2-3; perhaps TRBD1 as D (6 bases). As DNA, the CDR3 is TGTGCCAGCAGCTTGGCCGGACAGCTCACAGATACGCAGTATTTT. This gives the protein CASSLAGQLTDTQYF.